Following are 23 T cell receptor beta chains from one sample sequenced in a study of T-cell memory formation after mild COVID-19 (dated by TCRdb to the early 2020s). Library generation was performed with 5' RACE. The instrument given in TCRdb is Illumina NovaSeq 6000. TCRdb trimmed the raw reads at Q25, called clones with MiXCR and kept productive beta chains. Records with the same CDR3 protein are collapsed into one entry carrying the most frequent genes and DNA. Across this sample there are hundreds of thousands of distinct CDR3 sequences, with nearly 25% seen only once. The ten largest clones capture around 12% of the sample. Sequencing was performed on PBMCs or a T cell subset sorted from them (not recorded which). The receptors come from an adult woman who had mild COVID-19 (a few samples of this study predate the infection). The sample titles of this study are shuffled in the database, so cell type and time point are left out; the donor was told from shared clones.

V and J are TRBV5-5 and TRBJ2-5; 10 bases are a match to TRBD2. Germline CDR1 reads SGHKS; CDR2 reads YYEKEE (reference sequence). V lost 3 bases, J lost 9 bases, and 23 bases stayed unmatched. CDR3 length: 19 residues. As DNA, the CDR3 is TGTGCCAGCAGCTCACCAGTCCAAGTGACTAGCGGGCGCGGCGGGGCCCAGTACTTC. Residues: CASSSPVQVTSGRGGAQYF.

CDR3 residues: CAWSGVQLAKNIQYF. The CDR3 nucleotides are TGTGCCTGGAGTGGGGTACAGTTAGCCAAAAACATTCAGTACTTC. The chain has TRBV30 and TRBJ2-4; unclear D gene. The germline V gene has CDR1 GTSNPN and CDR2 SVGIG (reference sequence). Deletions cut 1 base from V and 0 bases from J, with 10 bases between. The CDR3 loop spans 15 amino acids. The entire variable domain, with the rest obtained from reference TRBV30 and TRBJ2-4, is as follows: SQTIHQWPATLVQPVGSPLSLECTVEGTSNPNLYWYRQAAGRGLQLLFYSVGIGQISSEVPQNLSASRPQDRQFILSSKKLLLSDSGFYLCAWSGVQLAKNIQYFGAGTRLSVL.

This chain joins TRBV2 and TRBJ2-2; D unresolved. The CDR3 extends over 13 amino acids. V was pared by 7 bases and J by 2 bases, with 8 bases between. From germline, CDR1 is SNHLY and CDR2 FYNNEI. CDR3 coding DNA: TGTGCCAGCAAGGGCAGTAACACCGGGGAGCTGTTTTTT. Translating it yields CASKGSNTGELFF.

The rearrangement uses TRBV3-1 and TRBJ1-1; D gene ambiguous. Germline values: CDR1 LGHDT, CDR2 YNNKEL (reference sequence). The ends were cut back, 0 bases at V and 1 base at J, with 6 bases in the middle. This CDR3 region has 14 residues. The CDR3 DNA follows: TGTGCCAGCAGCCAAGATGCGAAGAACACTGAAGCTTTCTTT. This encodes CASSQDAKNTEAFF.

This clonotype was observed a handful of times. V is TRBV12-3 or TRBV12-4 and J is TRBJ2-7; D is unresolved. This CDR3 comprises 13 residues. Trimming took off 0 bases at V and 11 bases at J, with 14 bases between the two ends. This chain's CDR3 is CASSLAPASTEYF. The CDR3 DNA is TGTGCCAGCAGTTTAGCGCCCGCGTCGACGGAGTACTTC.

The table lists this clonotype with a few counts. The chain couples TRBV24-1 to TRBJ2-1, with D perhaps matching TRBD1 (6 bases). The germline CDR1 and CDR2 sequences are KGHDR and SFDVKD. V was cut by 3 bases and J by 9 bases, with 14 bases left in between. CDR3 size: 14 residues. The CDR3 nucleotides are TGTGCCACCAGTGATGTACTACAGGGACCTGAGCAGTTCTTC. Its translation is CATSDVLQGPEQFF.

This clonotype came up a few times. This chain links TRBV6-2 or TRBV6-3 with TRBJ2-3, with TRBD2 matching over 12 bases. CDR1 and CDR2 from the germline V gene are MNHEY and SVGEGT. The CDR3 is 16 residues long. With 6 bases clipped from V and 1 base from J, the junction kept 5 bases outside the gene matches. CDR3 amino acids: CASRRTSGIRTDTQYF. The CDR3 DNA reads TGTGCCAGCAGGCGGACTAGCGGGATTCGCACAGATACGCAGTATTTT.

The gene calls are TRBV11-2 and TRBJ2-1; possible D gene TRBD2, 6 bases. CDR3 length: 17 residues. V was trimmed by 0 bases and J by 2 bases, leaving 14 bases between them. Per germline, CDR1 SGHAT and CDR2 FQNNGV. CDR3 loop: CASSLDGLAPAYNEQFF. The CDR3 DNA is TGTGCCAGCAGCTTAGATGGCCTAGCGCCGGCCTACAATGAGCAGTTCTTC.

This clonotype was counted between two and nine times. This chain joins TRBV3-1 and TRBJ1-1; D remains ambiguous. The CDR3 contains 15 residues. In germline, CDR1 is LGHDT, CDR2 YNNKEL (reference sequence). The V gene lost 0 bases and the J gene lost 0 bases, with 8 bases spanning the gap. CDR3 loop: CASSQEWAMNTEAFF. The CDR3 DNA reads TGTGCCAGCAGCCAAGAGTGGGCGATGAACACTGAAGCTTTCTTT.

This clonotype was detected many times. This chain uses TRBV5-1 with TRBJ2-6; tentative D call: TRBD1 (6 bases). The CDR3 has 15 residues. Germline assignment: CDR1 SGHRS and CDR2 YFSETQ. V dropped 4 bases and J dropped 4 bases, with 12 bases sitting between them. The CDR3 nucleotides are TGCGCCAGCAGCGTTCAGGGGAGAGGGGCCAACGTCCTGACTTTC. This gives the protein CASSVQGRGANVLTF.

This chain joins TRBV2 and TRBJ2-5, with 10 nucleotides matching TRBD2. With 5 bases clipped from V and 5 bases from J, the junction kept 8 bases outside the gene matches. The V gene's germline CDR1 is SNHLY and CDR2 FYNNEI. CDR3 length: 15 residues. CDR3 region: CASSFPGLATETQYF. In DNA, the CDR3 is TGTGCCAGCAGTTTCCCGGGACTAGCGACGGAGACCCAGTACTTC.

This clonotype was observed a handful of times. The chain's CDR3 is CAWSPRVRQPQHF. The CDR3 DNA is TGTGCCTGGAGTCCCCGGGTTAGGCAGCCCCAGCATTTT. The V gene is TRBV30, the J gene TRBJ1-5; D gene ambiguous. The CDR3 has 13 amino acids. Germline-derived CDR1 and CDR2 are GTSNPN and SVGIG (reference sequence). V shed 2 bases and J shed 7 bases, with 12 bases lying between them.

There are a few counts of this clonotype. At one end, the junction sequence differs from germline, possibly due to a read error. The genes are TRBV3-1 and TRBJ1-2; D uncertain. Germline V gene sequence: CDR1 LGHDT, CDR2 YNNKEL (reference sequence). CDR3 length: 12 residues. CDR3: CASSQGSSILNF. For the CDR3, the DNA is TGTGCCAGCAGCCAAGGGTCCAGCATCCTAAACTTC.

This chain joins TRBV7-8 and TRBJ2-7; D is possibly TRBD2 (5 bases). This CDR3 is built from 14 residues. CDR1 SGHVS and CDR2 FQNEAQ come from the germline V gene. The V gene lost 3 bases and the J gene lost 8 bases, with 17 bases spanning the gap. This CDR3 is CASSFSGDLSQQYF. DNA of the CDR3: TGTGCCAGCAGCTTCAGCGGAGACCTCAGCCAGCAGTACTTC. The whole variable domain, remainder taken from reference TRBV7-8 and TRBJ2-7, is GAGVSQSPRYKVAKRGQDVALRCDPISGHVSLFWYQQALGQGPEFLTYFQNEAQLDKSGLPSDRFFAERPEGSVSTLKIQRTQQEDSAVYLCASSFSGDLSQQYFGPGTRLTVT.

The chain joins TRBV5-1 to TRBJ1-1; a weak D match, TRBD1 (6 bases). Germline loops: CDR1 SGHRS, CDR2 YFSETQ. The CDR3 is 13 amino acids. V was clipped by 7 bases and J by 1 base, with 11 bases between them. The CDR3 here is CASSTGQNTEAFF. CDR3 DNA sequence: TGCGCCAGCTCAACGGGACAGAACACTGAAGCTTTCTTT.

The chain employs TRBV4-1 and TRBJ2-1, with TRBD2 identical over 8 bases. This CDR3 is built from 17 residues. In germline, CDR1 is MGHRA, CDR2 YSYEKL. The J segment lost 1 base and the V segment lost 0 bases, leaving 5 bases of the junction unmatched. The CDR3 bases are TGCGCCAGCAGCCAAGACCCACTAGCGGCATCCTACAATGAGCAGTTCTTC. Translation: CASSQDPLAASYNEQFF.

This sequence joins TRBV5-5 and TRBJ2-6, with 11 nucleotides matching TRBD2. This CDR3 has 19 amino acids. V shed 0 bases, J shed 0 bases, and the junction held 5 bases outside the gene matches. CDR1 SGHKS and CDR2 YYEKEE come from the germline V gene (reference sequence). The CDR3 region has the DNA TGTGCCAGCAGCTTGGTACGACTAGCGGGAAACTCTGGGGCCAACGTCCTGACTTTC. Amino acids: CASSLVRLAGNSGANVLTF.

This clonotype was observed a handful of times. The chain joins TRBV11-2 to TRBJ1-4; tentative D call: TRBD1 (5 bases). V lost 4 bases, J lost 5 bases, and 14 bases lay in between. This CDR3 region has 15 residues. The germline gives CDR1 SGHAT, CDR2 FQNNGV. Here the CDR3 reads CASSSGRQGNEKLFF. CDR3 in DNA: TGTGCCAGCAGCTCCGGACGTCAGGGAAATGAAAAACTGTTTTTT.

CDR3 region: CASSSSSGQKHYGYTF. The CDR3 coding sequence is TGTGCCAGCAGCTCCTCCTCGGGACAGAAACACTATGGCTACACCTTC. The chain is built from TRBV9 and TRBJ1-2, with TRBD1 matching over 7 bases. Germline lookup yields CDR1 SGDLS and CDR2 YYNGEE. This CDR3 spans 16 amino acids. Trimming took 4 bases from V and 3 from J; bases not matched to a gene: 12.

This clonotype was detected ten times or more. The rearrangement uses TRBV12-3 or TRBV12-4 and TRBJ2-3; 11 nucleotides align to TRBD2. V trimming: 3 bases; J trimming: 0 bases; junction bases outside the gene matches: 5. CDR3 length: 17 residues. CDR3 amino acids: CASSFSGRAGSTDTQYF. As DNA, the CDR3 is TGTGCCAGCAGTTTTAGCGGGAGGGCCGGTAGCACAGATACGCAGTATTTT.

The V gene is TRBV12-3 or TRBV12-4, the J gene TRBJ2-2; D is undetermined. Trimming stripped 9 bases from V and 3 bases from J, with 11 bases between. The length of the CDR3 is 13 residues. The CDR3 DNA sequence: TGTGCCAGTGAAAAATGGGACACCGGGGAGCTGTTTTTT. Translated: CASEKWDTGELFF.

This chain joins TRBV7-6 and TRBJ1-2; TRBD1 aligns across 8 bases. The trim removed 2 bases at V and 10 bases at J, leaving 3 bases unmatched. Germline loops: CDR1 SGHVS, CDR2 FNYEAQ. The CDR3 contains 12 residues. CDR3 amino acids: CASSLQGAVYTF. As DNA, the CDR3 is TGTGCCAGCAGCTTACAGGGGGCGGTCTACACCTTC.

In DNA form, the CDR3 reads TGTGCCATCAGCGAAAACTACGAGCAGTACTTC. Protein sequence: CAISENYEQYF. The genes are TRBV12-3 or TRBV12-4 and TRBJ2-7; no definite D call. This CDR3 contains 11 residues. With 10 bases removed from V and 3 bases from J, the gap between germline ends came to 10 bases.